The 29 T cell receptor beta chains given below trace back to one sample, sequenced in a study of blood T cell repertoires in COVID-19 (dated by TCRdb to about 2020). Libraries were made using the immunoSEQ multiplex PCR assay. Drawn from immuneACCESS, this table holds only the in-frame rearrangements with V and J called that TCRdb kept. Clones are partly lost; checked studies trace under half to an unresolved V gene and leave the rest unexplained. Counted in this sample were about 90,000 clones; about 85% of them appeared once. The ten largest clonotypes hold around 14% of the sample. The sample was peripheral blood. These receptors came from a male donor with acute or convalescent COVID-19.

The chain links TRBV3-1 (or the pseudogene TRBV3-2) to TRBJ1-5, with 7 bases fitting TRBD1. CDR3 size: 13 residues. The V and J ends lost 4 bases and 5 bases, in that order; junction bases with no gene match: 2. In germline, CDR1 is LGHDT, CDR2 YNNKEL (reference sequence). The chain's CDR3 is CASSPRGDQPQHF. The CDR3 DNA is TGTGCCAGCAGCCCCAGGGGGGATCAGCCCCAGCATTTT.

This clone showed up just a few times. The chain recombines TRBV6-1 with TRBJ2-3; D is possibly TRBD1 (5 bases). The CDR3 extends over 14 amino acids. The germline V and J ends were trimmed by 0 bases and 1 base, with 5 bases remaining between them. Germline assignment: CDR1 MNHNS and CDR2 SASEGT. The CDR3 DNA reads TGTGCCAGCAGTGAAGCGGGGCGCACAGATACGCAGTATTTT. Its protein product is CASSEAGRTDTQYF.

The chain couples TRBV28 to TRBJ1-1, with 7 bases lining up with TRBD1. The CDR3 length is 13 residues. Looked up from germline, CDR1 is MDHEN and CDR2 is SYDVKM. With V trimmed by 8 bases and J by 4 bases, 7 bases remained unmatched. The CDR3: CASETGLGTEAFF. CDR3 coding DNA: TGTGCCAGCGAGACAGGGTTGGGCACTGAAGCTTTCTTT.

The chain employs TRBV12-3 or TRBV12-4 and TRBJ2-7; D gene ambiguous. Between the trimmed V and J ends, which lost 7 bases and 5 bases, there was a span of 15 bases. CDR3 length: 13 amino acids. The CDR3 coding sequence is TGTGCCAGCACCTCCGGAGACCTTAACGAGCAGTACTTC. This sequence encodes CASTSGDLNEQYF.

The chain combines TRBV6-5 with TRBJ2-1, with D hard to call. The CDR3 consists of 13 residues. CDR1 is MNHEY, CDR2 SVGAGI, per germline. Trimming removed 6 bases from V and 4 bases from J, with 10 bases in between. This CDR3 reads CASSPHNYNEQFF. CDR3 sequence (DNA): TGTGCCAGCAGCCCCCACAATTACAATGAGCAGTTCTTC.

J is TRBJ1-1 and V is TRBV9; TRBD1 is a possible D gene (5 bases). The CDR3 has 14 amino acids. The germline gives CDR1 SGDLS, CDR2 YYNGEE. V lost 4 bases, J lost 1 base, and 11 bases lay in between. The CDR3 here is CASSLSGENTEAFF. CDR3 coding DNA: TGTGCCAGCAGCCTGTCGGGGGAGAACACTGAAGCTTTCTTT.

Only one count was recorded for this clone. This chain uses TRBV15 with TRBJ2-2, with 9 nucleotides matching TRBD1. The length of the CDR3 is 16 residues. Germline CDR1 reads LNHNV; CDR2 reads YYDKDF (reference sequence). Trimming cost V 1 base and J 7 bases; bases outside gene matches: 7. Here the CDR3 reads CATSRAGTGTSGELFF. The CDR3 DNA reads TGTGCCACCAGCAGAGCCGGGACAGGGACCAGCGGGGAGCTGTTTTTT.

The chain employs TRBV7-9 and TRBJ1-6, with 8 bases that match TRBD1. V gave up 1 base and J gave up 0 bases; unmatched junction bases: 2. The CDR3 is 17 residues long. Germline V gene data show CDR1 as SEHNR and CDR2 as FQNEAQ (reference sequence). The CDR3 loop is CASSLGQGRSYNSPLHF. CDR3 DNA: TGTGCCAGCAGCTTAGGACAGGGGCGCTCCTATAATTCACCCCTCCACTTT.

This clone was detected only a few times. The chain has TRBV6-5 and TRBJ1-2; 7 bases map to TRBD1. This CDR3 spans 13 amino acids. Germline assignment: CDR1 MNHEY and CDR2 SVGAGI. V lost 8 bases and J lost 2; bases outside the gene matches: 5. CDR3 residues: CASRGTVNYGYTF. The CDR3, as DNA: TGTGCCAGCCGGGGGACAGTCAACTATGGCTACACCTTC.

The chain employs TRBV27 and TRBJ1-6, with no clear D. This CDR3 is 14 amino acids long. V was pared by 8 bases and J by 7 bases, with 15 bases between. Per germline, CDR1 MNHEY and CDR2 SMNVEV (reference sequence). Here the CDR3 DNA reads TGTGCCAGCCCTTACGGTACGGTAAATTCACCCCTCCACTTT. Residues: CASPYGTVNSPLHF.

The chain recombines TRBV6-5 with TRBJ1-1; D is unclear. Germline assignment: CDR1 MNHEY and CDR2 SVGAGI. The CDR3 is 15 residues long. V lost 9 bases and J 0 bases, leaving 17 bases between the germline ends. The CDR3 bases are TGTGCCAGTAACGGCCTGAGGCAATTGAACACTGAAGCTTTCTTT. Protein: CASNGLRQLNTEAFF.

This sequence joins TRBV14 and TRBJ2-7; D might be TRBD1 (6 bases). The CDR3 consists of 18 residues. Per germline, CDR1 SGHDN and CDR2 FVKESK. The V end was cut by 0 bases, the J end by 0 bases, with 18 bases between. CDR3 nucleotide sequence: TGTGCCAGCAGCCAAGATCGATTGGGGGCCCCCCCCTCCTACGAGCAGTACTTC. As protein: CASSQDRLGAPPSYEQYF.

The chain's CDR3 is CASSQPGEGLAEQYF. CDR3 coding DNA: TGTGCCAGCAGCCAACCCGGGGAGGGACTTGCCGAGCAGTACTTC. The rearrangement links TRBV14 to TRBJ2-7, with TRBD2 matching 7 bases. This CDR3 region has 15 residues. Germline V gene sequence: CDR1 SGHDN, CDR2 FVKESK. V trimming: 2 bases; J trimming: 6 bases; junction bases outside the gene matches: 10.

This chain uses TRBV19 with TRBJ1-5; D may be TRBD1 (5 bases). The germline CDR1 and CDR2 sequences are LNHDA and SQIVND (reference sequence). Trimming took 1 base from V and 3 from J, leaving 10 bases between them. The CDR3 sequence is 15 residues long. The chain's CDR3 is CASSIGGAPNQPQHF. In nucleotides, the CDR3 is TGTGCCAGTAGTATAGGCGGGGCCCCCAATCAGCCCCAGCATTTT.

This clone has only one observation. This CDR3 is CATSDLRSNQETQYF. In DNA, the CDR3 is TGTGCCACCAGTGATTTGCGGAGCAACCAAGAGACCCAGTACTTC. This chain links TRBV24-1 with TRBJ2-5, with D hard to call. In germline, CDR1 is KGHDR, CDR2 SFDVKD. Trimming left V 0 bases short and J 0 bases short, with 7 bases between. The CDR3 loop spans 15 amino acids.

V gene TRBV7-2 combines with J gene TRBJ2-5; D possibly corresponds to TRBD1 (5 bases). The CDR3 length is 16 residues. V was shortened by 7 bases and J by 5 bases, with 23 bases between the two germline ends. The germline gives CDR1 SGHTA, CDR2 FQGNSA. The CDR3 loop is CASTQGPVTGWETQYF. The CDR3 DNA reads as TGTGCCAGCACGCAGGGTCCGGTCACCGGGTGGGAGACCCAGTACTTC.

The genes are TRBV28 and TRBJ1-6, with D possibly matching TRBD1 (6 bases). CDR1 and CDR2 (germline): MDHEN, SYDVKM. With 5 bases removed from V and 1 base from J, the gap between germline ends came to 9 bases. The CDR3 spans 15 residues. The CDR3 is CASSRQVSYNSPLHF. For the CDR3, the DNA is TGTGCCAGCAGTCGACAGGTATCCTATAATTCACCCCTCCACTTT.

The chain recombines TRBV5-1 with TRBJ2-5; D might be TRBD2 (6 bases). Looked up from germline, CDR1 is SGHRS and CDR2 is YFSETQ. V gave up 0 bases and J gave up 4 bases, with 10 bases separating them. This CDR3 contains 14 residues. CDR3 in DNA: TGCGCCAGCAGCTTGGGGAGGGGTGCAGAGACCCAGTACTTC. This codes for CASSLGRGAETQYF. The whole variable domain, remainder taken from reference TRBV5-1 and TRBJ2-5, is KAGVTQTPRYLIKTRGQQVTLSCSPISGHRSVSWYQQTPGQGLQFLFEYFSETQRNKGNFPGRFSGRQFSNSRSEMNVSTLELGDSALYLCASSLGRGAETQYFGPGTRLLVL.

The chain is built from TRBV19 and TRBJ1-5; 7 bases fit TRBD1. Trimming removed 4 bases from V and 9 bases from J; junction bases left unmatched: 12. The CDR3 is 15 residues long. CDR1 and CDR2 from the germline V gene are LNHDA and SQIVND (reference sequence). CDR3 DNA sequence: TGTGCCAGTAGTAATGCCGACAGGGAACTTCCGCCCCAGCATTTT. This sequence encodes CASSNADRELPPQHF.

The CDR3 coding sequence is TGTGCCAGCAGCTCGACAGGGCGTTCCCTGGGCTACACCTTC. Its translation is CASSSTGRSLGYTF. V usage is TRBV5-6 and J usage is TRBJ1-2; 7 bases map to TRBD1. CDR1 and CDR2 (germline): SGHDT, YYEEEE. The CDR3 is made up of 14 amino acids. V shed 3 bases and J 8 bases; nucleotides not matched to a gene: 10.

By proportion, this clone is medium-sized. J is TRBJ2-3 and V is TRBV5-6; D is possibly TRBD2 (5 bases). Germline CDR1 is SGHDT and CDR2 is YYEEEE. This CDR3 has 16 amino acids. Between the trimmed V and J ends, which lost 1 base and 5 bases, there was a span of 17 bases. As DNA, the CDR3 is TGTGCCAGCAGCTTGAACCGCCTCGGGGTTGGAGATACGCAGTATTTT. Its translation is CASSLNRLGVGDTQYF. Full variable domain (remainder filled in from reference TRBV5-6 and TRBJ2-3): DAGVTQSPTHLIKTRGQQVTLRCSPKSGHDTVSWYQQALGQGPQFIFQYYEEEERQRGNFPDRFSGHQFPNYSSELNVNALLLGDSALYLCASSLNRLGVGDTQYFGPGTRLTVL.

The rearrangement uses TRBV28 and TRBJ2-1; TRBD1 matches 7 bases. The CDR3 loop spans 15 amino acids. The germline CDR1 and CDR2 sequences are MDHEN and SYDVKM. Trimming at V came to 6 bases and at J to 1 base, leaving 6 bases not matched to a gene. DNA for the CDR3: TGTGCCAGCAGGGAGACAGGGCTGTCCTACAATGAGCAGTTCTTC. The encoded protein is CASRETGLSYNEQFF.

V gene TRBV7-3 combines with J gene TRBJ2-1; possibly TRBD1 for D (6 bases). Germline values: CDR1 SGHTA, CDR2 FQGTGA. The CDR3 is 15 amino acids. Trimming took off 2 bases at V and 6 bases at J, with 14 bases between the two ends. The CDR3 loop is CASSLQGMGINEQFF. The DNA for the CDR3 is TGTGCCAGCAGCTTACAGGGGATGGGAATCAATGAGCAGTTCTTC.

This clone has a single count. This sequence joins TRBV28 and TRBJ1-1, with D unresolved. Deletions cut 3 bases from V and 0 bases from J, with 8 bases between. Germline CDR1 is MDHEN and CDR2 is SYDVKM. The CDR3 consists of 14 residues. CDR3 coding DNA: TGTGCCAGCAGTTTCGCGGGCATGAACACTGAAGCTTTCTTT. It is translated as CASSFAGMNTEAFF.

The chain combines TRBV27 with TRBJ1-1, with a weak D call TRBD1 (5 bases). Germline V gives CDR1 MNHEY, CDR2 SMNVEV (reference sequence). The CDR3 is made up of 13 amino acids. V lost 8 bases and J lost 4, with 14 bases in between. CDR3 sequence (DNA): TGTGCCAGCTGGGTCACCCAGGGCACTGAAGCTTTCTTT. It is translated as CASWVTQGTEAFF.

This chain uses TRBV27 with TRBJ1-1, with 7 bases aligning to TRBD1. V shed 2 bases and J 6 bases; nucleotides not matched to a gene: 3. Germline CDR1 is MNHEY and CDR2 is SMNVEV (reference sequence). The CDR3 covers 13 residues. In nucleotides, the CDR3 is TGTGCCAGCAGTTTAAGGGGGCAGGCTGAAGCTTTCTTT. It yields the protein CASSLRGQAEAFF.

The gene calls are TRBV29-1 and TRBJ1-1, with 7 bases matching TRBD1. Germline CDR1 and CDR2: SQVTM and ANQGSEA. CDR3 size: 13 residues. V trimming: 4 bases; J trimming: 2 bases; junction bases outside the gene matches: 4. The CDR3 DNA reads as TGCAGCGTTGGTCGACAGGGTAACACTGAAGCTTTCTTT. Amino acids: CSVGRQGNTEAFF. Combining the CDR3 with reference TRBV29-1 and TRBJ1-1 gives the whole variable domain SAVISQKPSRDICQRGTSLTIQCQVDSQVTMMFWYRQQPGQSLTLIATANQGSEATYESGFVIDKFPISRPNLTFSTLTVSNMSPEDSSIYLCSVGRQGNTEAFFGQGTRLTVV.

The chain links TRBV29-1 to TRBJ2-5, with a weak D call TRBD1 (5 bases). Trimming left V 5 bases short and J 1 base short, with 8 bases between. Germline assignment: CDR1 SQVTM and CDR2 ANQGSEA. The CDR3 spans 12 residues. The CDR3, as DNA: TGCAGCGTTAAGGGGCCCCAAGAGACCCAGTACTTC. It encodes CSVKGPQETQYF.

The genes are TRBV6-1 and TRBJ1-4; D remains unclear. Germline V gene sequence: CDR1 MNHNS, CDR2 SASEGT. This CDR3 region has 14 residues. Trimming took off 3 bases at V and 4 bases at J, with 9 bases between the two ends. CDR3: CASSELAVNEKLFF. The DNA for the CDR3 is TGTGCCAGCAGTGAGTTGGCAGTTAATGAAAAACTGTTTTTT.